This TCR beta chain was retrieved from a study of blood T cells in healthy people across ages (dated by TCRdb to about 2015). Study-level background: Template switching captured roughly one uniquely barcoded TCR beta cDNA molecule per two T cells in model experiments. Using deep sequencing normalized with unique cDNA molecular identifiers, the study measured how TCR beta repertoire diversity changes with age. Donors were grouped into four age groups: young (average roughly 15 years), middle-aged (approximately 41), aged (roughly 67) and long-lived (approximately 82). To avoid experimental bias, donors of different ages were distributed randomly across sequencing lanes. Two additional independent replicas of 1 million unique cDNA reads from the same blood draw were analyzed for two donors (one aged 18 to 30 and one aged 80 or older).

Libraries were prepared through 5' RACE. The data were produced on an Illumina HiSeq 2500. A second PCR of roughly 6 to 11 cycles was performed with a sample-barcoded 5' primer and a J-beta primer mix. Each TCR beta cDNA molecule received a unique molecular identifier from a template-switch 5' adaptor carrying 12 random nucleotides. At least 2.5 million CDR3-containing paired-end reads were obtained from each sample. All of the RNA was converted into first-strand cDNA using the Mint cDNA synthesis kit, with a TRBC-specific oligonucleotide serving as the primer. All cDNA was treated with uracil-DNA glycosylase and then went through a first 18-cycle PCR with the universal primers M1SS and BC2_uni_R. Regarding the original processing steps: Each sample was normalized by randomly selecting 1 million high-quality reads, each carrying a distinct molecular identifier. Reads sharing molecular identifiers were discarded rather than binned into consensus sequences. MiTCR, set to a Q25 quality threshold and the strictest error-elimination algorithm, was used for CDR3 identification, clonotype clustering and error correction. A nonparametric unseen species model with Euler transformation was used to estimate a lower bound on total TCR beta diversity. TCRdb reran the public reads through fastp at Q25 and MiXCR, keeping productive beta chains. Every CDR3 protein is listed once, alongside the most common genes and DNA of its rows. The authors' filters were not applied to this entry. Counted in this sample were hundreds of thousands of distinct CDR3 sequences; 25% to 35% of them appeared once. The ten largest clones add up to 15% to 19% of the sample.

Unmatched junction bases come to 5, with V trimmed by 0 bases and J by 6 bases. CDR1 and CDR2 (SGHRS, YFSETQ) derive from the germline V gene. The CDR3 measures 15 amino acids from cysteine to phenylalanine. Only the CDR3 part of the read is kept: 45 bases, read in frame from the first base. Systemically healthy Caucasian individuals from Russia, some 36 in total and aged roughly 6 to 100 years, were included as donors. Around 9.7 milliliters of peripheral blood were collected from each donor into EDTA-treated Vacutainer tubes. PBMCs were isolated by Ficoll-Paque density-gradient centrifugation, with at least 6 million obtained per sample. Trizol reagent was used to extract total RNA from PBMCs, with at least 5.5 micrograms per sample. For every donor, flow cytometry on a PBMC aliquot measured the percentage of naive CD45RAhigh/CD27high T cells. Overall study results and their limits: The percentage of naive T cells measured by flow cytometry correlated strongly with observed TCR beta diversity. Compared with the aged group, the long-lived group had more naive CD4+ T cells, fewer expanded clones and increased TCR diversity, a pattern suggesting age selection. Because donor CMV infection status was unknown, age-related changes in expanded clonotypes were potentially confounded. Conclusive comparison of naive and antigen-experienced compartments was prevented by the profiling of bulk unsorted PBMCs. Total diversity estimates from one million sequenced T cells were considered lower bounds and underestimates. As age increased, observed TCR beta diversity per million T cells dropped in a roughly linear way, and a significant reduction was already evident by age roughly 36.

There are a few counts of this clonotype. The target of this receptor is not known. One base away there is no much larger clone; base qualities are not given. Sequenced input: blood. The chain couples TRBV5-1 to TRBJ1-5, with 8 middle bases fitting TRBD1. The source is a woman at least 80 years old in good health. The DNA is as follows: TGCGCCAGCAGCTTGGATGGACAGGGTGGTCAGCCCCAGCATTTT. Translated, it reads CASSLDGQGGQPQHF.